This TCR beta chain came from a study of human thymus T cells. Assay: immunoSEQ multiplex PCR; the TCRdb copy retains only in-frame clones and omits some. Seen here are tens of thousands of clones, 95% observed once, and the top ten hold 0.03% to 0.035%. The germline V gene encodes CDR1 SGHDN and CDR2 FVKESK. Trimming pared 3 bases from V and 1 base from J, leaving 12 bases between. The CDR3 has 15 residues. Thymic material originated from resections removed in the course of corrective heart surgery. The V gene is TRBV14, the J gene TRBJ1-1, with D unresolved. Input material: thymus tissue. This clonotype was sampled from a girl under three years old with a congenital heart defect but otherwise immunologically healthy. This CDR3 reads CASSHYYTGNTEAFF. The CDR3 DNA follows: TGTGCCAGCAGCCACTACTACACCGGGAACACTGAAGCTTTCTTT. Combining the CDR3 with reference TRBV14 and TRBJ1-1 gives the whole variable domain EAGVTQFPSHSVIEKGQTVTLRCDPISGHDNLYWYRRVMGKEIKFLLHFVKESKQDESGMPNNRFLAERTGGTYSTLKVQPAELEDSGVYFCASSHYYTGNTEAFFGQGTRLTVV.